The 13 T cell receptor beta chains reported below all come from one sample, sequenced in a study of blood T cell dynamics during melanoma immunotherapy. The time point here: pre-treatment baseline. Measured with immunoSEQ multiplex PCR; TCRdb has only the in-frame clones, and not every one. The sample lists about 17,000 clones; about 83% were seen once. The sequenced sample was blood, obtained from a patient treated with checkpoint blockade. Receptors were obtained from a human donor with melanoma.

The chain combines TRBV9 with TRBJ2-5; no definite D call. The DNA end favors TRBJ2-7, so the J call may be wrong. The CDR3 sequence is 14 residues long. The germline CDR1 and CDR2 sequences are SGDLS and YYNGEE. The CDR3 here is CASSVGWSNYEQYF. The CDR3 DNA follows: TGTGCCAGCAGCGTGGGATGGAGTAACTACGAGCAGTACTTC.

The chain recombines TRBV2 with TRBJ1-5, with unresolved D. V lost 5 bases, J lost 0 bases, and 14 bases lay in between. Per the germline V gene, CDR1 is SNHLY and CDR2 is FYNNEI. The CDR3 runs to 16 residues. The CDR3: CASSRQGRNSNQPQHF. In nucleotides, the CDR3 is TGTGCCAGCAGTAGACAAGGACGGAATAGCAATCAGCCCCAGCATTTT.

The chain links TRBV7-9 to TRBJ2-7, with 10 positions matching TRBD2. V lost 2 bases to trimming and J lost 5 bases; unmatched junction nucleotides: 3. Germline-derived CDR1 and CDR2 are SEHNR and FQNEAQ (reference sequence). CDR3 length: 14 amino acids. The CDR3 loop reads CASSLPAGGNEQYF. CDR3 bases: TGTGCCAGCAGCTTACCAGCGGGAGGGAACGAGCAGTACTTC. The variable domain in full, completed from reference TRBV7-9 and TRBJ2-7, reads DTGVSQNPRHKITKRGQNVTFRCDPISEHNRLYWYRQTLGQGPEFLTYFQNEAQLEKSRLLSDRFSAERPKGSFSTLEIQRTEQGDSAMYLCASSLPAGGNEQYFGPGTRLTVT.

J is TRBJ2-2 and V is TRBV5-1; tentative D call: TRBD1 (6 bases). Trimming removed 3 bases from V and 0 bases from J, with 9 bases in between. This CDR3 comprises 15 residues. Germline V gene sequence: CDR1 SGHRS, CDR2 YFSETQ. The CDR3 DNA sequence: TGCGCCAGCAGCTCCGGACAGACGAACACCGGGGAGCTGTTTTTT. Translated: CASSSGQTNTGELFF.

J is TRBJ2-6 and V is TRBV9; TRBD2 matches at 7 bases. Trimming at V came to 3 bases and at J to 0 bases, leaving 12 bases not matched to a gene. This CDR3 region has 19 residues. The germline V gene has CDR1 SGDLS and CDR2 YYNGEE. This chain's CDR3 is CASSAQGRGQSSGANVLTF. In nucleotides, the CDR3 is TGTGCCAGCAGCGCTCAAGGGAGGGGTCAAAGCTCTGGGGCCAACGTCCTGACTTTC. Full variable domain (outside the CDR3, taken from reference TRBV9 and TRBJ2-6): DSGVTQTPKHLITATGQRVTLRCSPRSGDLSVYWYQQSLDQGLQFLIQYYNGEERAKGNILERFSAQQFPDLHSELNLSSLELGDSALYFCASSAQGRGQSSGANVLTFGAGSRLTVL.

The rearrangement joins TRBV5-4 to TRBJ1-2; D is ambiguous. Trimming shortened V by 4 bases and J by 0 bases, and 13 bases separated the two germline ends. The CDR3 consists of 15 residues. The germline gives CDR1 SGHNT, CDR2 YYREEE (reference sequence). DNA for the CDR3: TGTGCCAGCAGCCCTCGGACGTATTCTAACTATGGCTACACCTTC. This codes for CASSPRTYSNYGYTF.

The genes are TRBV19 and TRBJ2-5, with D perhaps matching TRBD1 or TRBD2 (5 bases each). Germline V CDR1 and CDR2: LNHDA, SQIVND (reference sequence). Trimming stripped 8 bases from V and 5 bases from J, with 12 bases between. The CDR3 covers 12 residues. CDR3 DNA sequence: TGTGCCAGTCGACAGAGCGGTGAGACCCAGTACTTC. It yields the protein CASRQSGETQYF.

The genes are TRBV9 and TRBJ2-1; D is possibly TRBD2 (5 bases). The CDR3 covers 11 residues. Germline assignment: CDR1 SGDLS and CDR2 YYNGEE. V lost 7 bases, J lost 7 bases, and 9 bases lay in between. The CDR3 region has the DNA TGTGCCAGCGGAGTAGCGAATGAGCAGTTCTTC. Its translation: CASGVANEQFF.

The V gene is TRBV5-4, the J gene TRBJ2-2, with D perhaps TRBD1 (6 bases). The CDR3 loop spans 15 amino acids. Germline V gene sequence: CDR1 SGHNT, CDR2 YYREEE (reference sequence). Trimming took off 3 bases at V and 3 bases at J, with 12 bases between the two ends. The CDR3 reads CASSYQQGYTGELFF. The CDR3 nucleotides read TGTGCCAGCAGCTACCAACAGGGTTACACCGGGGAGCTGTTTTTT. The whole variable domain, filled in from reference TRBV5-4 and TRBJ2-2, reads ETGVTQSPTHLIKTRGQQVTLRCSSQSGHNTVSWYQQALGQGPQFIFQYYREEENGRGNFPPRFSGLQFPNYSSELNVNALELDDSALYLCASSYQQGYTGELFFGEGSRLTVL.

This chain links TRBV5-5 with TRBJ1-4; D possibly corresponds to TRBD1 (6 bases). Trimming left V 0 bases short and J 8 bases short, with 11 bases between. The CDR3 contains 14 residues. CDR1 is SGHKS and CDR2 is YYEKEE in the germline V gene (reference sequence). The CDR3 DNA reads TGTGCCAGCAGCTTGGGAGGACAGTCAGAAAAACTGTTTTTT. Protein product: CASSLGGQSEKLFF.

This rearrangement joins TRBV7-6 to TRBJ1-1; TRBD1 aligns across 10 bases. After removal of 0 bases from V and 4 bases from J, the junction contained 5 bases not matched to a gene. The CDR3 has 16 amino acids. Germline V gene data show CDR1 as SGHVS and CDR2 as FNYEAQ. CDR3 amino acids: CASSLASTGGRTEAFF. The CDR3 DNA is TGTGCCAGCAGCTTAGCTTCGACAGGGGGCCGCACTGAAGCTTTCTTT.

The gene calls are TRBV5-4 and TRBJ1-1, with a tentative D call TRBD1 (5 bases). The germline V and J ends were trimmed by 4 bases and 0 bases, with 16 bases remaining between them. Germline values: CDR1 SGHNT, CDR2 YYREEE (reference sequence). The CDR3 contains 16 residues. CDR3 bases: TGTGCCAGCAGCCCCGCAGAGGGACTCCTGAACACTGAAGCTTTCTTT. The encoded protein is CASSPAEGLLNTEAFF.

This clone was recorded only once. The rearrangement uses TRBV28 and TRBJ1-5; D possibly corresponds to TRBD1 (6 bases). The V end lost 8 bases, the J end lost 2 bases, and 10 bases lay between the germline ends. CDR1 is MDHEN, CDR2 SYDVKM, per germline. The CDR3 has 13 amino acids. The CDR3 sequence is CASRRGGNQPQHF. CDR3 DNA: TGTGCCAGCCGAAGGGGGGGCAATCAGCCCCAGCATTTT. The full variable domain, in which reference TRBV28 and TRBJ1-5 provide the parts outside the CDR3, is DVKVTQSSRYLVKRTGEKVFLECVQDMDHENMFWYRQDPGLGLRLIYFSYDVKMKEKGDIPEGYSVSREKKERFSLILESASTNQTSMYLCASRRGGNQPQHFGDGTRLSIL.